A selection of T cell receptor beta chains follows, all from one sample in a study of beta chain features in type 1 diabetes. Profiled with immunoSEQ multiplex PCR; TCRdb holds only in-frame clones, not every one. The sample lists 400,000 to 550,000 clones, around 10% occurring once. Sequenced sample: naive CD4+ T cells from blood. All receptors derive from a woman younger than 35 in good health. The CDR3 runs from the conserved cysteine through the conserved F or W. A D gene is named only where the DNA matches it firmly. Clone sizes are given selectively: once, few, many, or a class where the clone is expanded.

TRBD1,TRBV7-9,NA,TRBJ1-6,CASGSRQGNNSPLHF,TGTGCCAGCGGGAGTAGACAGGGGAATAATTCACCCCTCCACTTT
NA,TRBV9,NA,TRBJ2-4,CAGNDWTVLEAKNIQYF,TGTGCCGGCAATGATTGGACAGTTCTCGAAGCCAAAAACATTCAGTACTTC
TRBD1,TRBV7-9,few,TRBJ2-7,CASSRDRGSPYEQYF,TGTGCCAGCAGCCGCGACAGGGGGAGCCCCTACGAGCAGTACTTC
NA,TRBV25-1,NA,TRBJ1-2,CASSEYAAGTDGYTF,TGTGCCAGCAGTGAATATGCGGCAGGGACGGATGGCTACACCTTC
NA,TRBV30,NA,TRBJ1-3,CAWRELVGSIYF,TGTGCCTGGAGGGAGTTGGTAGGGAGCATATATTTT
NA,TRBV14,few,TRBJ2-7,CASSPGRFAYF,TGTGCCAGCAGCCCGGGACGTTTTGCGTACTTC
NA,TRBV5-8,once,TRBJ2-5,CASSFPNEETQYF,TGTGCCAGCAGCTTCCCTAATGAAGAGACCCAGTACTTC
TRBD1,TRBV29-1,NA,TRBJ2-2,CSVKKGAGTGELFF,TGCAGCGTCAAGAAGGGGGCGGGCACCGGGGAGCTGTTTTTT
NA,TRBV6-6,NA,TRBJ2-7,CASSYSMLDEQYF,TGTGCCAGCAGTTACTCGATGTTGGACGAGCAGTACTTC
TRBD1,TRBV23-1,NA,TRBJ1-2,CASSQLGQGCGYTF,TGCGCCAGCAGTCAACTAGGACAGGGATGTGGCTACACCTTC
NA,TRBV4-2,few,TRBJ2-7,CASSQEIGQLKAYEQYF,TGTGCCAGCAGCCAAGAGATAGGACAGCTAAAGGCCTACGAGCAGTACTTC
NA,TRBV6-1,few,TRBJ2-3,CATSPGPPDTQYF,TGTGCCACCTCGCCGGGGCCCCCAGATACGCAGTATTTT
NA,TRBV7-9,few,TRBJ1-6,CASSLREGIQSPLHF,TGTGCCAGCAGCTTACGGGAGGGGATTCAATCACCCCTCCACTTT
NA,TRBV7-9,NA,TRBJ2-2,CASSLWGQANTGELFF,TGTGCCAGCAGCTTATGGGGTCAGGCGAACACCGGGGAGCTGTTTTTT
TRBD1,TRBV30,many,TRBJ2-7,CAWSALGTGRSYEQYF,TGTGCCTGGAGTGCCCTAGGGACAGGGAGGTCCTACGAGCAGTACTTC
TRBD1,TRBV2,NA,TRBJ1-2,CASSDRGHYGYTF,TGTGCCAGCAGTGATAGGGGGCATTATGGCTACACCTTC
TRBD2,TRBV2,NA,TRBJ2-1,CASSAGLAGGSYNEQFF,TGTGCCAGCAGTGCGGGACTAGCGGGAGGGTCCTACAATGAGCAGTTCTTC
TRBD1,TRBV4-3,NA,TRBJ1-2,CASRGTGDGYTF,TGCGCCAGCAGAGGAACAGGGGATGGCTACACCTTC
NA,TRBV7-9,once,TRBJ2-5,CASSPQRKKGRETQYF,TGTGCCAGCAGCCCGCAACGCAAGAAAGGCAGGGAGACCCAGTACTTC
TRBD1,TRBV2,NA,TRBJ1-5,CASSRQGAAVIAQHF,TGTGCCAGCAGCAGACAGGGGGCCGCTGTCATTGCCCAGCATTTT
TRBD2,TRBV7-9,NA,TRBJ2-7,CASSPPSGNEQYF,TGTGCCAGCAGCCCTCCTAGCGGCAACGAGCAGTACTTC
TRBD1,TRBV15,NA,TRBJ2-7,CATSRDRASSYEQYF,TGTGCCACCAGCAGGGACAGGGCGAGCTCCTACGAGCAGTACTTC
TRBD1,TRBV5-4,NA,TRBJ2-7,CASSPGQASYEQYF,TGTGCCAGCAGCCCTGGACAGGCCAGCTACGAGCAGTACTTC
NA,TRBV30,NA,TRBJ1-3,CAWSRGTLRGNTIYF,TGTGCCTGGAGTCGGGGGACTCTTAGAGGAAACACCATATATTTT
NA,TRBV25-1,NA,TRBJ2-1,CASAPAVSYNEQFF,TGTGCCAGCGCCCCAGCGGTCTCCTACAATGAGCAGTTCTTC
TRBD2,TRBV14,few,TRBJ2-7,CASSQTSGGTYEQYF,TGTGCCAGCAGCCAGACTAGCGGGGGAACCTACGAGCAGTACTTC
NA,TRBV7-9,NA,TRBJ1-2,CASSLNSYGYTF,TGTGCCAGCAGCCTTAACAGCTATGGCTACACCTTC
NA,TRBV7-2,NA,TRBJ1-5,CASSRHGAVNQPQHF,TGTGCCAGCAGCAGACATGGGGCAGTTAATCAGCCCCAGCATTTT
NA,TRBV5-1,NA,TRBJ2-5,CASSYGTALQETQYF,TGCGCCAGCAGCTACGGGACTGCTCTCCAAGAGACCCAGTACTTC
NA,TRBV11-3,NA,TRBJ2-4,CASSEPPKNIQYF,TGTGCCAGCAGTGAACCCCCGAAAAACATTCAGTACTTC
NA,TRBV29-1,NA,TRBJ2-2,CSVQSFIPGELFF,TGCAGCGTTCAAAGTTTCATACCCGGGGAGCTGTTTTTT
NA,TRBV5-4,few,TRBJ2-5,CASSLSYSEETQYF,TGTGCCAGCAGCTTATCGTACAGCGAAGAGACCCAGTACTTC
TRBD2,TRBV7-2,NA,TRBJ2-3,CASSLGAGVDTQYF,TGTGCCAGCAGCCTAGGAGCGGGGGTGGATACGCAGTATTTT
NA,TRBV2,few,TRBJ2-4,CASNREGIAKNIQYF,TGTGCCAGCAATAGAGAGGGAATAGCCAAAAACATTCAGTACTTC
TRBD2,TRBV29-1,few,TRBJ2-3,CSVERRGADTQYF,TGCAGCGTGGAGAGACGGGGGGCAGATACGCAGTATTTT
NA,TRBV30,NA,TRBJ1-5,CAWSTGISYSNQPQHF,TGTGCCTGGAGTACAGGGATCTCCTATAGCAATCAGCCCCAGCATTTT
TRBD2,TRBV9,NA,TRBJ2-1,CASSVVIAGPGEQFF,TGTGCCAGCAGCGTAGTAATAGCGGGGCCTGGGGAGCAGTTCTTC
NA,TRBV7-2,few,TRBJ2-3,CASSLGLYPRPDTQYF,TGTGCCAGCAGCTTAGGACTATACCCAAGGCCAGATACGCAGTATTTT
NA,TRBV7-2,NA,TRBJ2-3,CASSSPLDTQYF,TGTGCCAGCAGCTCCCCCCTTGATACGCAGTATTTT
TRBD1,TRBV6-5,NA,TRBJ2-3,CASSRTGGVDTQYF,TGTGCCAGCAGCCGGACAGGGGGCGTGGATACGCAGTATTTT
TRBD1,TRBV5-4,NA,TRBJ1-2,CASSWDPGGAGYTF,TGTGCCAGCAGCTGGGACCCAGGGGGAGCAGGCTACACCTTC
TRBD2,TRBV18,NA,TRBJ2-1,CASSPSGNYNEQFF,TGTGCCAGCTCACCTAGCGGGAATTACAATGAGCAGTTCTTC
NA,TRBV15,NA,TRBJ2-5,CATRDLKRETQYF,TGTGCCACCAGGGACCTAAAGAGGGAGACCCAGTACTTC
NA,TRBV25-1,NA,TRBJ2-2,CASSAQWTVDGELFF,TGTGCCAGCAGTGCTCAGTGGACCGTAGACGGGGAGCTGTTTTTT
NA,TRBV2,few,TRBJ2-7,CASSEYNEQYF,TGTGCCAGCAGTGAATACAACGAGCAGTACTTC